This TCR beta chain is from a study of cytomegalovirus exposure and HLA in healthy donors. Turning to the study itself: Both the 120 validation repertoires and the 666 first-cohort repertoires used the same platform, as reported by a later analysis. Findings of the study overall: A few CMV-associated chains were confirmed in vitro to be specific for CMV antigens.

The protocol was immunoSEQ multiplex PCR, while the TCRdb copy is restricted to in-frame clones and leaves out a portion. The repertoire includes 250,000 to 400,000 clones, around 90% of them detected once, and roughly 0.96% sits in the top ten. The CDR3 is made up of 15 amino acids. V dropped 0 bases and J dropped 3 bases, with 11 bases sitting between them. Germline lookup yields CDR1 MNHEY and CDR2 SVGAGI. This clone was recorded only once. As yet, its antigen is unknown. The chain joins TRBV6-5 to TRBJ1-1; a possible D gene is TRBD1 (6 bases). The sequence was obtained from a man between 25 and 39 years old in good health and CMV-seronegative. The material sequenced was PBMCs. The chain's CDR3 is CASSYSISGDTEAFF. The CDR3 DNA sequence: TGTGCCAGCAGTTACTCGATCTCAGGGGACACTGAAGCTTTCTTT.